This TCR beta chain was sequenced in a study of Ad26.COV2.S vaccination and SARS-CoV-2 variants. Treatment meaning: roughly 19 received Ad26.COV2.S at low or high dose, single or two shots; about 5 received placebo; per-sample allocation not given. Samples were taken on day 63 after the first vaccine or placebo injection. Based in Boston, the donor was an adult of 18-55 years. Expression of Wuhan-strain SARS-CoV-2 spike came from the Ad26 vector that formed the vaccine. The V end was cut by 2 bases, the J end by 9 bases, with 9 bases between. Germline lookup yields CDR1 MDHEN and CDR2 SYDVKM. This CDR3 spans 12 amino acids. The data were produced by immunoSEQ multiplex PCR, yet TCRdb's version contains in-frame clones alone and is incomplete. Altogether 300,000 to 400,000 clones are present, approximately 85% being singletons, with the ten largest covering 3.3%.

The chain combines TRBV28 with TRBJ2-3; no firm D call. Sample: peripheral blood, taken in a trial of Ad26.COV2.S vaccine versus placebo. The sequence derives from a person aged 18-60 years who received the Ad26.COV2.S COVID-19 vaccine or a placebo. DNA for the CDR3: TGTGCCAGCAGTTTAAAGGGAAGGACGCAGTATTTT. Its translation: CASSLKGRTQYF.